These T cell receptor beta chains were read from a single sample in a study of cytomegalovirus exposure and HLA in healthy donors. Sequencing used immunoSEQ multiplex PCR; TCRdb keeps in-frame clones, though not all of them. The sample contains about 100,000 clones, around three quarters of which appear only once. The sample consisted of PBMCs. All receptors derive from a man aged 40-50 years in good health and CMV-seronegative. Both conserved end residues are part of each CDR3. The D gene is left open where the match is weak. Some rows have no size entry. The others give once, few or many, or a class for an expanded clone.

TRBJ1-1 - - TRBV10-3 CAISEFGQGNAPTEAFF TGTGCCATCAGTGAGTTTGGTCAGGGTAATGCCCCCACTGAAGCTTTCTTT
TRBJ2-1 - - TRBV18 CASSPRGSGSTGQNEQFF TGTGCCAGCTCACCAAGGGGCTCTGGATCTACAGGGCAAAATGAGCAGTTCTTC
TRBJ1-3 - - TRBV5-1 CASREGNSGNTIYF TGCGCCAGCAGAGAGGGAAACTCTGGAAACACCATATATTTT
TRBJ1-6 - - TRBV7-9 CSSSFLDTISSPLHF TGTTCCAGCAGCTTCCTGGACACCATAAGTTCACCCCTCCACTTT
TRBJ1-6 - TRBD1 TRBV7-9 CASSWGQGNSPLHF TGTGCCAGCAGCTGGGGACAGGGTAATTCACCCCTCCACTTT
TRBJ2-1 - TRBD2 TRBV2 CASSGYSGGAGEQFF TGTGCCAGCAGTGGATACAGCGGGGGGGCCGGTGAGCAGTTCTTC
TRBJ2-7 - TRBD2 TRBV7-6 CASSYGLARHEQYF TGTGCCAGCAGCTACGGACTAGCTCGACACGAGCAGTACTTC
TRBJ2-5 once - TRBV7-2 CASSQDWHTQETQYF TGTGCCAGCAGCCAAGACTGGCACACCCAAGAGACCCAGTACTTC
TRBJ2-5 - - TRBV29-1 CSVLQGETQYF TGCAGCGTCCTCCAGGGAGAGACCCAGTACTTC
TRBJ1-1 - TRBD1 TRBV6-5 CASLFPTGTGKRFF TGTGCCAGTCTTTTCCCCACCGGGACAGGGAAGCGGTTCTTT
TRBJ1-2 - TRBD1 TRBV19 CASFGDRVGYGYTF TGTGCCAGCTTTGGGGACAGGGTTGGCTATGGCTACACCTTC
TRBJ2-2 - - TRBV6-5 CASSYDPRAGELFF TGTGCCAGCAGTTACGATCCGAGGGCCGGGGAGCTGTTTTTT
TRBJ2-3 few TRBD1 TRBV5-6 CASSLGQGADTQYF TGTGCCAGCAGCCTAGGACAGGGGGCAGATACGCAGTATTTT
TRBJ2-7 medium-sized TRBD1 TRBV28 CASSLGSDRLNYEQYF TGTGCCAGCAGCCTTGGTTCGGACAGGCTGAACTACGAGCAGTACTTC
TRBJ1-2 - TRBD1 TRBV18 CASSELGQGAVGYTF TGTGCCAGCTCGGAGCTCGGACAGGGGGCTGTAGGCTACACCTTC
TRBJ1-5 - TRBD1 TRBV6-6 CASSYPGTGPNQPQHF TGTGCCAGCAGTTACCCCGGGACAGGGCCGAATCAGCCCCAGCATTTT
TRBJ2-5 - - TRBV5-1 CASSSRAGETQYF TGCGCCAGCAGCTCGAGGGCGGGAGAGACCCAGTACTTC
TRBJ1-2 - - TRBV18 CASSPPAGEGGYTF TGTGCCAGCTCACCACCGGCAGGGGAAGGCGGCTACACCTTC
TRBJ1-1 - - TRBV19 CASRLRTEATEAFF TGTGCCAGTAGGTTGAGGACTGAGGCGACTGAAGCTTTCTTT
TRBJ1-4 - - TRBV6-5 CASSTREEMDEKLFF TGTGCCAGCAGTACCAGGGAGGAGATGGATGAAAAACTGTTTTTT
TRBJ1-1 few - TRBV29-1 CSVEAGTEAFF TGCAGCGTTGAGGCGGGGACTGAAGCTTTCTTT
TRBJ2-5 - - TRBV7-2 CASSFAGLGETQYF TGTGCCAGCAGCTTCGCGGGGTTGGGAGAGACCCAGTACTTC
TRBJ1-6 few - TRBV10-3 CAISLREPLHSPLHF TGTGCCATCAGTCTCAGGGAACCACTCCATTCACCCCTCCACTTT
TRBJ2-7 few TRBD1 TRBV7-2 CASSQGQGSYEQYF TGTGCCAGCAGCCAGGGACAGGGGTCCTACGAGCAGTACTTC
TRBJ2-5 few - TRBV28 CASSPRGQETQYF TGTGCCAGCAGCCCCAGGGGCCAAGAGACCCAGTACTTC
TRBJ1-1 - TRBD1 TRBV2 CASSDLGQGASEAFF TGTGCCAGCAGTGACCTTGGACAGGGGGCCTCTGAAGCTTTCTTT
TRBJ1-2 - TRBD1 TRBV19 CASKGQSFYGYTF TGTGCCAGTAAGGGACAGAGCTTCTATGGCTACACCTTC
TRBJ2-2 - - TRBV25-1 CASSDSTTNTGELFF TGTGCCAGCAGTGACTCGACTACGAACACCGGGGAGCTGTTTTTT
TRBJ2-1 - - TRBV11-3 CASSLAHGTLGEQFF TGTGCCAGCAGCTTAGCCCATGGGACTCTCGGTGAGCAGTTCTTC
TRBJ2-2 - TRBD2 TRBV6-5 CASRSGGVDTGELFF TGTGCCAGCAGAAGCGGGGGGGTGGACACCGGGGAGCTGTTTTTT
TRBJ2-2 - TRBD2 TRBV7-9 CASSSLAGWNTGELFF TGTGCCAGCAGCTCACTAGCGGGGTGGAACACCGGGGAGCTGTTTTTT
TRBJ2-2 - TRBD2 TRBV5-1 CASYGGTTTGELFF TGCGCCAGCTACGGGGGGACGACAACCGGGGAGCTGTTTTTT
TRBJ2-1 - - TRBV30 CAWTGGSSYNEQFF TGTGCCTGGACTGGGGGGAGCTCCTACAATGAGCAGTTCTTC
TRBJ2-2 - - TRBV2 CASSSRGGVATGELFF TGTGCCAGCAGTAGTCGCGGGGGCGTCGCCACCGGGGAGCTGTTTTTT
TRBJ2-3 few TRBD2 TRBV11-2 CASSPGTTSGGEVDTQYF TGTGCCAGCAGCCCGGGGACGACTAGCGGGGGGGAAGTAGATACGCAGTATTTT
TRBJ1-2 - - TRBV4-3 CASSQVSVDYGYTF TGCGCCAGCAGCCAAGTGTCCGTTGACTATGGCTACACCTTC
TRBJ1-3 - TRBD1 TRBV4-2 CASSQTGDPGNTIYF TGTGCCAGCAGCCAAACAGGGGATCCTGGAAACACCATATATTTT
TRBJ2-2 - - TRBV4-1 CASSRDPPGELFF TGCGCCAGCAGCCGCGATCCCCCCGGGGAGCTGTTTTTT
TRBJ2-2 - TRBD1 TRBV7-2 CASSTGQGARELFF TGTGCCAGCAGCACAGGACAGGGGGCGAGGGAGCTGTTTTTT
TRBJ2-2 - - TRBV5-8 CASSPLGGFDTGELFF TGTGCCAGCAGCCCCCTAGGGGGATTTGACACCGGGGAGCTGTTTTTT
TRBJ1-2 - - TRBV6-5 CASSYSGGALNYGYTF TGTGCCAGCAGTTACTCGGGGGGGGCGCTGAACTATGGCTACACCTTC
TRBJ2-7 - TRBD2 TRBV6-5 CASGPGGGNYEQYF TGTGCCAGCGGACCGGGGGGGGGAAACTACGAGCAGTACTTC
TRBJ1-1 - - TRBV27 CASSPGQMMNTEAFF TGTGCCAGCAGTCCTGGACAGATGATGAACACTGAAGCTTTCTTT
TRBJ1-6 - - TRBV11-2 CASSLGTVNSPLHF TGTGCCAGCAGCTTAGGGACAGTAAATTCCCCCCTCCACTTT
TRBJ2-3 few TRBD2 TRBV30 CAWSPRLAGSTDTQYF TGTGCCTGGAGTCCGCGACTAGCGGGAAGCACAGATACGCAGTATTTT
TRBJ2-1 - - TRBV28 CASSPPGSYNEQFF TGTGCCAGCAGTCCGCCCGGCTCCTACAATGAGCAGTTCTTC
TRBJ2-3 - TRBD2 TRBV4-2 CASSPIALLAGGSSGTDTQYF TGTGCCAGCAGCCCCATCGCCTTACTAGCGGGGGGGTCTAGTGGCACAGATACGCAGTATTTT
TRBJ2-7 - - TRBV6-5 CASSYSRIYEQYF TGTGCCAGCAGTTACTCGAGAATCTACGAGCAGTACTTC
TRBJ2-3 - - TRBV19 CASSPERHPTQYF TGTGCCAGTAGTCCGGAGAGGCACCCTACGCAGTATTTT
TRBJ2-5 - - TRBV28 CASSPGQETQYF TGTGCCAGCAGCCCCGGGCAAGAGACCCAGTACTTC
TRBJ2-7 - - TRBV12-5 CASGLDSGWGGGDTYEQYF TGTGCTAGTGGTTTGGACTCGGGGTGGGGTGGCGGGGATACCTACGAGCAGTACTTC
TRBJ2-1 - - TRBV9 CASTRGDPLGGEQFF TGTGCCAGCACCAGGGGGGACCCCCTCGGCGGTGAGCAGTTCTTC
TRBJ2-5 - TRBD1 TRBV5-1 CASSFQGALGETQYF TGCGCCAGCAGCTTCCAGGGGGCACTAGGAGAGACCCAGTACTTC
TRBJ1-1 - TRBD1 TRBV29-1 CSVTPGQGSTEAFF TGCAGCGTTACTCCGGGACAGGGGAGCACTGAAGCTTTCTTT
TRBJ2-1 - - TRBV5-5 CASSSGTYNEQFF TGTGCCAGCAGTTCCGGGACCTACAATGAGCAGTTCTTC
TRBJ1-6 - - TRBV2 CASRESSYNSPLHF TGTGCCAGCAGGGAGAGCTCCTATAATTCACCCCTCCACTTT
TRBJ2-7 - - TRBV6-5 CASSNRAGNYEQYF TGTGCCAGCAGTAACAGGGCTGGGAACTACGAGCAGTACTTC